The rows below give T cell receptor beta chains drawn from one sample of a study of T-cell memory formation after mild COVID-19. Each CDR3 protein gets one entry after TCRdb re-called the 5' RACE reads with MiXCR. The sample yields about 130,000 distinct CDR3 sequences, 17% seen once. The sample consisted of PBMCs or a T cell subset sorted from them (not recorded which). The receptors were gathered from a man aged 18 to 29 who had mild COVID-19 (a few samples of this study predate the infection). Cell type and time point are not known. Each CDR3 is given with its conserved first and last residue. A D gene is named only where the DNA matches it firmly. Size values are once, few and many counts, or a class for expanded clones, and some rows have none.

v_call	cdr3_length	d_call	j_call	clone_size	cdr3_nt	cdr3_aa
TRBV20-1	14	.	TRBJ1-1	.	TGCAGTGCTAGAGGCGGGGACTGGGTCGCTGAAGCTTTCTTT	CSARGGDWVAEAFF
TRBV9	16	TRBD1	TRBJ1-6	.	TGTGCCAGCAGCGGAACCGGGACAGGTTATAATTCACCCCTCCACTTT	CASSGTGTGYNSPLHF
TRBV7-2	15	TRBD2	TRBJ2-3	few	TGTGCCAGCAGCTTCGGCGGGGGACTTTTGTATACGCAGTATTTT	CASSFGGGLLYTQYF
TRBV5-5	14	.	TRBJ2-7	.	TGTGCCAGCAGCTTGGAACAGCACTCCTACGAGCAGTACTTC	CASSLEQHSYEQYF
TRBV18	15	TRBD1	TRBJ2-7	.	TGTGCCAGCTCACCAGGACAGGTCGAATACCACGAGCAGTACTTC	CASSPGQVEYHEQYF
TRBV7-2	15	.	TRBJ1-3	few	TGTGCCAGCAGCTCGGGACTGATGCCTGGAAACACCATATATTTT	CASSSGLMPGNTIYF
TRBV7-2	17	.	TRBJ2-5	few	TGTGCCAGCAGCTTATATACAGGTCCCATCTTGGGGGAGACCCAGTACTTC	CASSLYTGPILGETQYF
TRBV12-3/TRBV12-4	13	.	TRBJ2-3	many	TGTGCCAGCAGTCTTCGGGGAGCAGATACGCAGTATTTT	CASSLRGADTQYF
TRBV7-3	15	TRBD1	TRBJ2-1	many	TGTGCCAGCAGCGCCACAGGGGGTTTCTACAATGAGCAGTTCTTC	CASSATGGFYNEQFF
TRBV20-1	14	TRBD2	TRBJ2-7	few	TGCAGTGCTAGACAGACTAGCGGGGGGTACGAGCAGTACTTC	CSARQTSGGYEQYF
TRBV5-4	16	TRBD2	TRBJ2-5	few	TGTGCCAGCAGCTTGGGGACTAGCCCGTACCAAGAGACCCAGTACTTC	CASSLGTSPYQETQYF
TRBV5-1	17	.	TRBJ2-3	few	TGCGCCAGCAGCCCAACTGTTAGAGCGGACAGCACAGATACGCAGTATTTT	CASSPTVRADSTDTQYF
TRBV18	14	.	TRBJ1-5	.	TGTGCCAGCTCACCACCTTCGGGGAATCAGCCCCAGCATTTT	CASSPPSGNQPQHF
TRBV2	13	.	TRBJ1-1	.	TGTGGCAGGGGAACGGCAAAAAACACTGAAGCTTTCTTT	CGRGTAKNTEAFF
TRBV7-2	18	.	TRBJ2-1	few	TGTGCCAGCAGCTTAGAGAAAACGCGCGCCCTCTCCTACAATGAGCAGTTCTTC	CASSLEKTRALSYNEQFF
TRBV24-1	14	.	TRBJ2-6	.	TGTGCCACCAGTACGTCCTCTGGGGCCAACGTCCTGACTTTC	CATSTSSGANVLTF
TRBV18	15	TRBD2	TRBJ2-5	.	TGTGCCAGCTCACCGGGCGCGGGAGTAACGGAGACCCAGTACTTC	CASSPGAGVTETQYF
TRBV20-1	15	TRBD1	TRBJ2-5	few	TGCAGTGCTAGAGTGGGGACAGGGGCTGGAGAGACCCAGTACTTC	CSARVGTGAGETQYF
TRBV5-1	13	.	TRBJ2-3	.	TGCGCCACCGAGGGGGAGGGGACAGATACGCAGTATTTT	CATEGEGTDTQYF
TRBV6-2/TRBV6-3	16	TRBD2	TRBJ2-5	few	TGTGCCAGCAGTTTCGGGGGGGGCGTCTGGGGAGAGACCCAGTACTTC	CASSFGGGVWGETQYF
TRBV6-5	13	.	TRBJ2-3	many	TGTGCCAGCAGGGACTTTAGCACAGATACGCAGTATTTT	CASRDFSTDTQYF
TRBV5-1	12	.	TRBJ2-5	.	TGCGCCAGCAGCCCCTTTAGTGGGACCCAGTACTTC	CASSPFSGTQYF
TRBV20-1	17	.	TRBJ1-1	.	TGCAGTGCTAGAGATCTCCAGGGGCCGGAATGGAACACTGAAGCTTTCTTT	CSARDLQGPEWNTEAFF
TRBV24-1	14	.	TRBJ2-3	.	TGTGCCACCAGTGATCCATCAACCCCAGGGACGCAGTATTTT	CATSDPSTPGTQYF
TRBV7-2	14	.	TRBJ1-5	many	TGTGCCAGCAGCTTGGGGACAAGTAATCAGCCCCAGCATTTT	CASSLGTSNQPQHF
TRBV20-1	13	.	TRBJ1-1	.	TGCAGTGCTAGAGCCCAACTGAACACTGAAGCTTTCTTT	CSARAQLNTEAFF
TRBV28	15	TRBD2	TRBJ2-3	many	TGTGCCAGCAGTCTAGCGGGGGCCAACACAGATACGCAGTATTTT	CASSLAGANTDTQYF
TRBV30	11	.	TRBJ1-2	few	TGTGCCTGGAGTGCCCCTGGGGGCTACACCTTC	CAWSAPGGYTF
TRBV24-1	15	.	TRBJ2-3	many	TGTGCCACCAGTGATTGGGGGGGGGCCGTCGATACGCAGTATTTT	CATSDWGGAVDTQYF
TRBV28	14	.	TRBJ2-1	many	TGTGCCAGCAGTTTAAGTTTTCTTGGGACAGAGCAGTTCTTC	CASSLSFLGTEQFF
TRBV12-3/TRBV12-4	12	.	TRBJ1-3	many	TGTGCCAGCAGTTTAGGGGGCAACACCATATATTTT	CASSLGGNTIYF
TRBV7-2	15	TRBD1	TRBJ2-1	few	TGTGCCAGCAGCTTAGTTCAGGGGGCAAACAATGAGCAGTTCTTC	CASSLVQGANNEQFF
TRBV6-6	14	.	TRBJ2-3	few	TGTGCCAGCAGTCAAAACGGACCCCAGGAGACGCAGTATTTT	CASSQNGPQETQYF
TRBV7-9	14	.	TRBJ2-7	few	TGTGCCAGCAGCCATCGAGGGCCGGGTTACGAGCAGTACTTC	CASSHRGPGYEQYF
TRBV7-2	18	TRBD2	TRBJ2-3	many	TGTGCCAGCGGGGGAAGCGGGGGGGCCCCATCTAGCACAGATACGCAGTATTTT	CASGGSGGAPSSTDTQYF
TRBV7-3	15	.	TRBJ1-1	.	TGTGCCAGCAGCTTAGGGTCGGGGATCCACACTGAAGCTTTCTTT	CASSLGSGIHTEAFF
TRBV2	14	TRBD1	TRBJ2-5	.	TGTGCCAGCAGTCCGACAGGGGGGGAAGAGACCCAGTACTTC	CASSPTGGEETQYF
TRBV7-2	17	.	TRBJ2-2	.	TGTGCCAGCAGCTTAGCTTGGGGGGCAGCGTACACCGGGGAGCTGTTTTTT	CASSLAWGAAYTGELFF
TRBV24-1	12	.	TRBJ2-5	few	TGTGCCACCAGTCCGGAGGTCGGGGTTCAGCACTTC	CATSPEVGVQHF
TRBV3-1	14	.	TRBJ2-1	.	TGTGCCAGCAGCCTCACCGCAGGTAGATATGAGCAGTTCTTC	CASSLTAGRYEQFF
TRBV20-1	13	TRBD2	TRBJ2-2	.	TGCAGTGCCGAGATAGGGAGGGGCGGGGAGCTGTTTTTT	CSAEIGRGGELFF
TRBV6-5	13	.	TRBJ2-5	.	TGTGCCAGCAGTCATAGAGATACTGGGACCCAGTACTTC	CASSHRDTGTQYF
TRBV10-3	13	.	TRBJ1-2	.	TGTGCCATCAGTGAGTCTCCCCTCGGGGGCTACACCTTC	CAISESPLGGYTF
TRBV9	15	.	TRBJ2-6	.	TGTGCCAGCAGCGTAGCGGGGGCTGGGGCCAACGTCCTGACTTTC	CASSVAGAGANVLTF
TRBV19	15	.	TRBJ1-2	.	TGTGCCAGTAGTATCCGGTTGGGCAGGGGATATGGCTACACCTTC	CASSIRLGRGYGYTF
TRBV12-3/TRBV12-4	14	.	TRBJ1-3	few	TGTGCCAGCGGCCGGGGAACAGCGGGAAACACCATATATTTT	CASGRGTAGNTIYF
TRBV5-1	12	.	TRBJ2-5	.	TGCGCCAGCAGAGGTGGCCGAGAGACCCAGTACTTC	CASRGGRETQYF
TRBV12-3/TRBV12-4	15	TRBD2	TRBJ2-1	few	TGTGCCAGCAGCTTAACGGGACTAGCGGGGTATGAGCAGTTCTTC	CASSLTGLAGYEQFF
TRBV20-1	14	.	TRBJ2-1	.	TGCAGTGCTAGAAGTTCTCGGGGCAGCGATGAGCAGTTCTTC	CSARSSRGSDEQFF
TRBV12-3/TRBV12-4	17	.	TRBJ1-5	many	TGTGCCAGCAGTTTGAGATCGATCGTTGGCGGCAATCAGCCCCAGCATTTT	CASSLRSIVGGNQPQHF